The source of this T cell receptor beta chain is a study of blood T cell repertoires in COVID-19. Study overall: Acute and convalescent COVID-19 samples came from the United States, Italy and Spain. In each case, the material was cDNA or gDNA derived from T cells, B-cell-depleted T cells, or PBMCs.

Germline loops: CDR1 MRHNA, CDR2 SNTAGT. The ends lost 0 bases at V and 2 bases at J; junction bases unmatched: 3. There are 16 residues in the CDR3. Original processing notes: By means of reference gene primer amplification, nucleated cell counts were estimated. Profiled with immunoSEQ multiplex PCR; TCRdb holds only in-frame clones, not every one. V and J calls and clone size are those listed in that table; D and trimming were worked out from the DNA. The sample includes 75,000 or so clones, approximately 86% of them seen just once. The J gene is TRBJ2-3, the V gene TRBV6-4; 9 bases fit TRBD2. The material sequenced was peripheral blood. The source is a man aged 65-85 years with acute or convalescent COVID-19. The CDR3 coding sequence is TGTGCCAGCAGTGACTCGACTAGCGGACCCACAGATACGCAGTATTTT. It codes for CASSDSTSGPTDTQYF.